This entry lists 32 T cell receptor beta chains sequenced from one sample in a study of blood T cell repertoires in COVID-19. TCRdb keeps only in-frame clones here, not all; method: immunoSEQ multiplex PCR. The data show 84,000 or so clones, with more than 65% seen just once and 11% held by the top ten. Sequencing was performed on peripheral blood. The receptor source for this set is an older man with acute or convalescent COVID-19.

This clone was seen just once. V and J are TRBV11-2 and TRBJ2-7; D gene ambiguous. The germline V gene encodes CDR1 SGHAT and CDR2 FQNNGV. The CDR3 runs to 15 residues. The germline V and J ends were trimmed by 0 bases and 5 bases, with 14 bases remaining between them. In DNA, the CDR3 is TGTGCCAGCAGCTTAGATCAGTCCCATCCCGACGAGCAGTACTTC. Protein product: CASSLDQSHPDEQYF.

This clone occurred a few times. The CDR3 bases are TGTGCCAGCAGCCAAGGACACGCGAACACTGAAGCTTTCTTT. It encodes CASSQGHANTEAFF. The chain employs TRBV3-1 (or the pseudogene TRBV3-2) and TRBJ1-1; D is ambiguous. The CDR3 runs to 14 residues. Trimming shortened V by 1 base and J by 1 base, and 7 bases separated the two germline ends. The germline V gene encodes CDR1 LGHDT and CDR2 YNNKEL (reference sequence).

The V gene is TRBV5-3, the J gene TRBJ2-6; D is ambiguous. TRBV5-3 is annotated as an ORF whose role is uncertain. The CDR3 totals 17 residues. V lost 0 bases and J 1 base, leaving 11 bases between the germline ends. The CDR3 region is CARSLGLYPSGANVLTF. The CDR3 DNA reads TGTGCCAGAAGCTTGGGCCTCTACCCTTCTGGGGCCAACGTCCTGACTTTC.

This clone was recorded at least ten times. The chain employs TRBV6-1 and TRBJ2-3; 15 bases agree with TRBD2. The V and J ends lost 4 bases and 3 bases, in that order; junction bases with no gene match: 8. This CDR3 has 18 residues. Germline V gene sequence: CDR1 MNHNS, CDR2 SASEGT. The CDR3 DNA follows: TGTGCCAGCAGTGCCCGGACTAGCGGGGGGGCCGGGACAGATACGCAGTATTTT. This gives the protein CASSARTSGGAGTDTQYF.

The chain recombines TRBV28 with TRBJ2-3, with 10 bases that match TRBD2. V trimming: 4 bases; J trimming: 4 bases; junction bases outside the gene matches: 8. In germline, CDR1 is MDHEN, CDR2 SYDVKM. This CDR3 has 16 residues. CDR3 sequence (DNA): TGTGCCAGCAGTTCGGCTAGCGGGGGAGATGCAGATACGCAGTATTTT. Its translation is CASSSASGGDADTQYF. Full variable domain (remainder filled in from reference TRBV28 and TRBJ2-3): DVKVTQSSRYLVKRTGEKVFLECVQDMDHENMFWYRQDPGLGLRLIYFSYDVKMKEKGDIPEGYSVSREKKERFSLILESASTNQTSMYLCASSSASGGDADTQYFGPGTRLTVL.

The V call is TRBV28, the J call TRBJ1-5, with D possibly TRBD1 on 6 matching bases. Trimming removed 7 bases from V and 0 bases from J, with 25 bases in between. The CDR3 has 19 residues. Germline V CDR1 and CDR2: MDHEN, SYDVKM. The CDR3 nucleotides read TGTGCCAGCACCCTGGGGGCAGGGCCTCTTCTGTATAGCAATCAGCCCCAGCATTTT. Translation: CASTLGAGPLLYSNQPQHF.

This clone was detected only once. The chain joins TRBV5-4 to TRBJ1-6; D gene ambiguous. The CDR3 is 17 residues long. Trimming pared 1 base from V and 0 bases from J, leaving 11 bases between. CDR1 SGHNT and CDR2 YYREEE come from the germline V gene (reference sequence). The CDR3 sequence: CASSLRGSSSYNSPLHF. The CDR3 DNA reads TGTGCCAGCAGCTTGAGAGGTTCCAGCTCCTATAATTCACCCCTCCACTTT.

The chain combines TRBV28 with TRBJ1-1, with 8 positions matching TRBD1. CDR3 length: 17 amino acids. Trimming removed 5 bases from V and 0 bases from J; junction bases left unmatched: 11. The germline V gene has CDR1 MDHEN and CDR2 SYDVKM. Here the CDR3 DNA reads TGTGCCAGCAGTACCATCACAGGGGGTGCCATGAACACTGAAGCTTTCTTT. Amino acids: CASSTITGGAMNTEAFF.

The chain carries TRBV19 and TRBJ2-5; 12 nucleotides align to TRBD1. The CDR3 runs to 14 residues. V shed 5 bases and J 4 bases; nucleotides not matched to a gene: 2. Germline V CDR1 and CDR2: LNHDA, SQIVND (reference sequence). The CDR3 DNA is TGTGCCAGTAGTGGGACAGGGGGCCTAGAGACCCAGTACTTC. As protein: CASSGTGGLETQYF.

The J gene is TRBJ2-2, the V gene TRBV27; tentative D call: TRBD1 (6 bases). Trimming removed 3 bases at V and 7 bases at J, with 18 bases between. This CDR3 is 16 amino acids long. Germline V lookup: CDR1 MNHEY, CDR2 SMNVEV (reference sequence). The CDR3, as DNA: TGTGCCAGCAGTTTCAGGGGCAGGGGCAGCGGCGGGGAGCTGTTTTTT. This translates into CASSFRGRGSGGELFF.

This chain uses TRBV20-1 with TRBJ2-5; D not resolved. From germline, CDR1 is DFQATT and CDR2 SNEGSKA (reference sequence). The length of the CDR3 is 11 residues. Written as DNA, the CDR3 is TGCAGCCCTTATCCTCCAGAGACCCAGTACTTC. It codes for CSPYPPETQYF.

The chain carries TRBV6-5 and TRBJ2-3; 9 bases fit TRBD2. Germline CDR1 MNHEY, CDR2 SVGAGI. This CDR3 region has 14 residues. With 8 bases clipped from V and 1 base from J, the junction kept 4 bases outside the gene matches. CDR3 in amino acids: CASRAGGRTDTQYF. The CDR3 DNA reads TGTGCCAGCCGAGCGGGGGGACGCACAGATACGCAGTATTTT.

This sequence joins TRBV29-1 and TRBJ2-5; 8 nucleotides agree with TRBD1. The CDR3 spans 13 residues. V trimming: 4 bases; J trimming: 0 bases; junction bases outside the gene matches: 1. Germline CDR1 SQVTM, CDR2 ANQGSEA. DNA for the CDR3: TGCAGCGTTGGACAGGGGTACCAAGAGACCCAGTACTTC. The encoded protein is CSVGQGYQETQYF.

V gene TRBV7-3 combines with J gene TRBJ1-2; D is unclear. V was shortened by 4 bases and J by 8 bases, with 20 bases between the two germline ends. Germline loops: CDR1 SGHTA, CDR2 FQGTGA. CDR3 length: 15 residues. The CDR3 DNA sequence: TGTGCCAGCAGCTCCACGGGAGGCGGTGGCAGCGGCTACACCTTC. Encoded protein: CASSSTGGGGSGYTF.

This clone came up a few times. The genes are TRBV21-1 and TRBJ2-7; the D call of TRBD1 is as the table states it, not checked on the DNA. TRBV21-1 is a pseudogene. This CDR3 is built from 15 residues. This CDR3 reads CASSKDSHHSYEQYV. The CDR3 DNA follows: TGTGCCAGCAGCAAAGACAGTCATCACTCCTACGAGCAGTACGTC.

V gene TRBV9 combines with J gene TRBJ1-1, with D uncertain. Trimming stripped 3 bases from V and 4 bases from J, with 13 bases between. Germline CDR1 is SGDLS and CDR2 is YYNGEE. This CDR3 has 14 residues. CDR3 nucleotides: TGTGCCAGCAGCGACGTGGGAGCGGGCACTGAAGCTTTCTTT. It specifies CASSDVGAGTEAFF.

This rearrangement joins TRBV20-1 to TRBJ2-3; either TRBD1 or TRBD2 may supply D (7 bases each). Germline CDR1 and CDR2: DFQATT and SNEGSKA (reference sequence). The CDR3 loop spans 16 amino acids. Deletions cut 3 bases from V and 6 bases from J, with 22 bases between. The CDR3 region is CSASGGDSSVVDTQYF. DNA of the CDR3: TGCAGTGCTAGTGGGGGGGACAGCTCGGTGGTGGATACGCAGTATTTT.

This rearrangement joins TRBV10-3 to TRBJ1-2; tentatively, D is TRBD1 (6 bases). Trimming removed 3 bases from V and 8 bases from J, with 13 bases in between. This CDR3 comprises 13 residues. The germline CDR1 and CDR2 sequences are ENHRY and SYGVKD. Here the CDR3 reads CAISEQGFEGYTF. The CDR3 DNA reads TGTGCCATCAGTGAACAGGGATTCGAAGGCTACACCTTC.

V usage is TRBV24-1 and J usage is TRBJ1-5; D is uncertain. Germline V gene sequence: CDR1 KGHDR, CDR2 SFDVKD. CDR3 length equals 13 residues. The V gene lost 5 bases and the J gene lost 0 bases, with 4 bases spanning the gap. CDR3 protein: CATSGSSNQPQHF. CDR3 bases: TGTGCCACCAGTGGGAGTAGCAATCAGCCCCAGCATTTT.

The rearrangement links TRBV4-1 to TRBJ2-3; 9 positions agree with TRBD1. Trimming cost V 4 bases and J 4 bases; bases outside gene matches: 3. The CDR3 contains 14 residues. In germline, CDR1 is MGHRA, CDR2 YSYEKL. The CDR3 DNA is TGCGCCAGCAGCCCGGGACAGGGCCCAGATACGCAGTATTTT. Its protein is CASSPGQGPDTQYF.

V gene TRBV28 combines with J gene TRBJ1-5; unclear D gene. Trimming removed 11 bases from V and 0 bases from J, with 8 bases in between. The CDR3 is 12 residues long. Germline lookup yields CDR1 MDHEN and CDR2 SYDVKM. This chain's CDR3 is CASTVSNQPQHF. CDR3 bases: TGTGCCTCCACAGTTAGCAATCAGCCCCAGCATTTT.

V is TRBV19 and J is TRBJ1-5; 7 bases agree with TRBD1. Per the germline V gene, CDR1 is LNHDA and CDR2 is SQIVND (reference sequence). The CDR3 spans 14 residues. With 6 bases clipped from V and 5 bases from J, the junction kept 7 bases outside the gene matches. This CDR3 is CASRETGIHQPQHF. CDR3 bases: TGTGCCAGTAGGGAGACAGGGATCCATCAGCCCCAGCATTTT.

The V gene is TRBV3-1 (or the pseudogene TRBV3-2), the J gene TRBJ2-3; 7 positions agree with TRBD1. The CDR3 spans 14 residues. V lost 2 bases to trimming and J lost 5 bases; unmatched junction nucleotides: 4. Germline V lookup: CDR1 LGHDT, CDR2 YNNKEL (reference sequence). The CDR3 is CASSQQRQGDTQYF. For the CDR3, the DNA is TGTGCCAGCAGCCAACAAAGACAGGGAGATACGCAGTATTTT.

This rearrangement joins TRBV6-1 to TRBJ2-4; TRBD2 aligns across 7 bases. Trimming at V came to 3 bases and at J to 2 bases, leaving 4 bases not matched to a gene. CDR1 is MNHNS, CDR2 SASEGT, per germline. This CDR3 comprises 15 residues. CDR3 nucleotides: TGTGCCAGCAGTGAGGGAGGGATCTCCAAAAACATTCAGTACTTC. Amino acid sequence: CASSEGGISKNIQYF.

CDR3 in amino acids: CASSQVRTGYTEAFF. The CDR3 DNA reads TGCGCCAGCAGCCAAGTCCGGACAGGGTACACTGAAGCTTTCTTT. The V and J genes are TRBV4-1 and TRBJ1-1; 8 bases line up with TRBD1. Trimming took 1 base from V and 3 from J; bases not matched to a gene: 4. The CDR3 is 15 residues long. Germline V gives CDR1 MGHRA, CDR2 YSYEKL.

This chain links TRBV10-3 with TRBJ1-2; 9 positions match TRBD1. Germline V gene data show CDR1 as ENHRY and CDR2 as SYGVKD. The CDR3 is made up of 15 amino acids. The J segment lost 3 bases and the V segment lost 7 bases, leaving 9 bases of the junction unmatched. For the CDR3, the DNA is TGTGCCATCATCCGCGGGGACAGGGTTGACTATGGCTACACCTTC. Residues: CAIIRGDRVDYGYTF.

The V call is TRBV6-6, the J call TRBJ2-7; 9 bases are a match to TRBD1. From germline, CDR1 is MNHNY and CDR2 SVGAGI (reference sequence). J gave up 6 bases and V 6 bases, and 9 bases lay outside the gene matches. There are 14 residues in the CDR3. This CDR3 is CASSSGQGTGEQYF. The CDR3 DNA is TGTGCCAGCAGCTCGGGACAGGGAACCGGCGAGCAGTACTTC.

The V call is TRBV10-3, the J call TRBJ2-7; D is ambiguous. This CDR3 is built from 14 residues. Trimming shortened V by 7 bases and J by 6 bases, and 19 bases separated the two germline ends. The V gene's germline CDR1 is ENHRY and CDR2 SYGVKD. The CDR3 DNA follows: TGTGCCATCACGGCGGATCTCAGTAAGTCCGAGCAGTACTTC. Its protein product is CAITADLSKSEQYF.

In its sample, this clone was seen a few times. This chain links TRBV5-8 with TRBJ1-3; D is perhaps TRBD1 (6 bases). The V end was cut by 3 bases, the J end by 4 bases, with 11 bases between. CDR1 SGHTS and CDR2 YDEGEE come from the germline V gene. This CDR3 spans 14 amino acids. Written as DNA, the CDR3 is TGTGCCAGCAGCTCTCAGGGGCGAGGAAACACCATATATTTT. Translating gives CASSSQGRGNTIYF.

The V gene is TRBV18, the J gene TRBJ1-5; D ambiguous. The length of the CDR3 is 14 residues. V shed 3 bases and J shed 7 bases, with 13 bases lying between them. The germline V gene encodes CDR1 KGHSH and CDR2 LQKENI. CDR3 nucleotide sequence: TGTGCCAGCTCACCCGGAGGAAGAGACCAGCCCCAGCATTTT. This gives the protein CASSPGGRDQPQHF.

The gene calls are TRBV11-2 and TRBJ2-7, with 8 positions matching TRBD2. CDR1 is SGHAT, CDR2 FQNNGV, per germline. Losses at the gene ends were 8 bases for V and 0 bases for J; bases not matched to a gene: 6. The CDR3 loop spans 14 amino acids. DNA of the CDR3: TGTGCCAGCCACGGGGGGGGGATCTCCTACGAGCAGTACTTC. This gives the protein CASHGGGISYEQYF.

The J gene is TRBJ2-1, the V gene TRBV5-4, with 8 bases aligning to TRBD1. The germline gives CDR1 SGHNT, CDR2 YYREEE (reference sequence). Trimming cost V 4 bases and J 4 bases; bases outside gene matches: 10. This CDR3 comprises 16 residues. Here the CDR3 DNA reads TGTGCCAGCAGCCCACGGGACAGGAACCTTTACAATGAGCAGTTCTTC. It translates to CASSPRDRNLYNEQFF. Supplemented by reference TRBV5-4 and TRBJ2-1, the full variable domain reads ETGVTQSPTHLIKTRGQQVTLRCSSQSGHNTVSWYQQALGQGPQFIFQYYREEENGRGNFPPRFSGLQFPNYSSELNVNALELDDSALYLCASSPRDRNLYNEQFFGPGTRLTVL.